This T cell receptor beta chain was retrieved from a study of blood T cell repertoires in COVID-19 (dated by TCRdb to 2018 to 2021). Describing the broader study: Collaborator samples came from the United States, Italy and Spain and covered acute and convalescent phases of COVID-19. The material from the prospective study consisted of cDNA or gDNA derived from T cells, B-cell-depleted T cells, or PBMCs. Subjects who had been exposed to COVID-19, were actively infected with it, or had recovered from it provided the deeply sampled blood TCRbeta repertoires that made up the dataset. A freely available public database, intended as a resource for researchers studying the immune response to SARS-CoV-2, is where the repertoires were released. Samples came from the ongoing ImmuneRACE study (first 160 participants) plus 1,254 subjects from 6 global collaborators. A de-identified subject ID, COVID-19 status, age in years and sex were almost always included in the sample metadata. Where available, HLA class I and class II types were taken from metadata supplied by the sample provider and were not determined by assay-based typing. General findings and caveats noted by the study authors: Clinical and demographic metadata were provided uncurated, with the amount varying by source and participant.

In the case of this clone: Its antigen remains undetermined. Nothing much larger sits one base from this clone, and base qualities are not available.

Participants in the prospective study were aged roughly 18 to 100 years, lived in approximately 26 United States geographic areas, and enrolled through a virtual design. In the prospective study, cohorts were assigned on the basis of participant-reported clinical history obtained from a screening survey and a study questionnaire. A participant counted as exposed if, within 2 weeks of entering the study, that participant had been in contact with someone who had a PCR-confirmed or clinician-diagnosed COVID-19 case. Each participant in the prospective study had whole blood, serum and a nasopharyngeal or oropharyngeal swab collected by mobile phlebotomists. Additional blood draws and questionnaires over an approximately two-month period could optionally be provided by prospective study participants. Before DNA extraction, blood samples from the prospective study were shipped at room temperature or frozen.

CDR1 and CDR2, looked up from the germline V gene (reference sequence), are SGHKS and YYEKEE. The germline V and J ends show losses of 1 base and 0 bases respectively, and no gene match explains 2 bases of the junction. From its cysteine to its phenylalanine, the CDR3 spans 16 amino acids. Only the CDR3 DNA stays, 48 bases, in frame from base 1. TCRbeta CDR3 regions were amplified from genomic DNA by means of the immunoSEQ Assay, a bias-controlled multiplex PCR. In the authors' own workflow: The number of nucleated cells in each sample was estimated from the amplification of reference gene primers within the assay. To quantify the absolute abundance of each unique TCRbeta CDR3 rearrangement, sequence reads were collapsed and filtered. Productive Simpson clonality was computed per sample as the square root of Simpson's diversity index over productive rearrangements. TCRdb stores this immuneACCESS table with in-frame sequences only. Part of the clones is absent; in the studies checked, under half of the shortfall reflects unresolved V genes, and no reason is known for the rest. The D gene and trimming were derived from the DNA, and the V and J assignments and clone size from that table. The sample data list roughly 280,000 clones, and roughly 90% of these were observed just once. The top ten clones comprise around 2.8% of the sample.

The chain is encoded by TRBV5-5 joined to TRBJ1-5; 9 bases in the middle match TRBD1. The source is a man aged 35 to 55 who had been exposed to COVID-19. Sequencing was done on a sample of PBMCs or T cells enriched from blood (not recorded which). The nucleotides read TGTGCCAGCAGCTTGAGGACAGGGGCTAGCAATCAGCCCCAGCATTTT. Translation gives CASSLRTGASNQPQHF.